These 17 T cell receptor beta chains came from one sample sequenced in a study of T cells in Graves' hyperthyroidism and ophthalmopathy. From RNA transcripts, TCR beta CDR3 regions were amplified. The TCR CDR3 first-round RT-PCR relied on the HTBI primer set. A single record per CDR3 protein comes from TCRdb applying MiXCR to the multiplex PCR reads. The profile shows hundreds of thousands of distinct CDR3 sequences, about 14% of them singletons. The sequencing sample was made of blood. These receptors were taken from a woman between 50 and 59 years old with Graves' ophthalmopathy.

With regard to this clonotype: A much larger clone is a single base away; this may be a read error. No conserved phenylalanine or tryptophan is present at the end of the CDR3, so a read error is the likely explanation. The chain has TRBV7-2 and TRBJ2-1; 10 positions match TRBD2. The V segment lost 7 bases and the J segment 0 bases; nucleotides outside the gene matches: 6. The length of the CDR3 is 16 residues. Germline CDR1 is SGHTA and CDR2 is FQGNSA. CDR3 in DNA: TGTGCCAGCACCCTAGTAGCGGGAGGCTCCTACAATGAGCAGTTCTCC. Its protein product is CASTLVAGGSYNEQFS.

The sample holds a few counts of this clonotype. This chain links TRBV5-1 with TRBJ2-7; possibly TRBD1 for D (6 bases). There are 14 residues in the CDR3. The V gene's germline CDR1 is SGHRS and CDR2 YFSETQ. V gave up 0 bases and J gave up 6 bases, with 13 bases separating them. The CDR3 sequence is CASSLAMGAFEQYF. In DNA, the CDR3 is TGCGCCAGCAGCTTGGCCATGGGGGCTTTCGAGCAGTACTTC.

This clonotype was recorded a few times. V and J are TRBV7-8 and TRBJ2-2; 8 bases map to TRBD2. After removal of 2 bases from V and 1 base from J, the junction contained 9 bases not matched to a gene. From germline, CDR1 is SGHVS and CDR2 FQNEAQ. The CDR3 has 18 amino acids. The CDR3 spells CASSLPKGTRGNTGELFF. DNA for the CDR3: TGTGCCAGCAGCTTACCTAAAGGGACTAGGGGGAACACCGGGGAGCTGTTTTTT.

V is TRBV24-1 and J is TRBJ1-5; no definite D call. In germline, CDR1 is KGHDR, CDR2 SFDVKD. V was cut by 1 base and J by 2 bases, with 14 bases left in between. The CDR3 runs 17 residues. The CDR3 protein is CATSDLHRIYGNQPQHF. The DNA for the CDR3 is TGTGCCACCAGTGATTTACACAGAATCTACGGCAATCAGCCCCAGCATTTT.

In its sample, this clonotype was seen many times. This chain uses TRBV19 with TRBJ1-2, with D hard to call. V lost 4 bases to trimming and J lost 4 bases, with 7 bases between them. Per the germline V gene, CDR1 is LNHDA and CDR2 is SQIVND (reference sequence). The CDR3 runs to 12 residues. The CDR3 nucleotides are TGTGCCAGTAGTAACGGTCTCTATGGCTACACCTTC. This codes for CASSNGLYGYTF.

This clonotype was seen ten or more times. The V and J genes are TRBV2 and TRBJ2-7, with D perhaps matching TRBD1 (6 bases). Trimming took off 6 bases at V and 5 bases at J, with 11 bases between the two ends. The CDR3 is 12 residues long. Germline V gene sequence: CDR1 SNHLY, CDR2 FYNNEI. The CDR3 region has the DNA TGTGCCAGCAGGAACAGGGTCCACGAGCAGTACTTC. Translated: CASRNRVHEQYF.

This clonotype occurred a few times. The genes are TRBV29-1 and TRBJ2-1; 8 bases align to TRBD2. Germline V gene data show CDR1 as SQVTM and CDR2 as ANQGSEA. The CDR3 loop spans 15 amino acids. The ends lost 1 base at V and 7 bases at J; junction bases unmatched: 9. CDR3 region: CSVEAQREIWNEQFF. CDR3 nucleotides: TGCAGCGTTGAAGCCCAGCGGGAGATTTGGAATGAGCAGTTCTTC.

The chain employs TRBV4-2 and TRBJ2-7; 12 bases are a match to TRBD2. From germline, CDR1 is LGHNA and CDR2 YNFKEQ. Trimming removed 4 bases from V and 7 bases from J; junction bases left unmatched: 8. CDR3 length: 15 amino acids. CDR3 in amino acids: CASSPRLAGEGEQYF. The CDR3 DNA is TGTGCCAGCAGCCCCCGACTAGCGGGAGAGGGGGAGCAGTACTTC.

The table lists this clonotype with a few counts. The rearrangement uses TRBV5-1 and TRBJ1-3, with D unresolved. With 0 bases removed from V and 0 bases from J, the gap between germline ends came to 10 bases. The length of the CDR3 is 16 residues. CDR1 SGHRS and CDR2 YFSETQ come from the germline V gene. The CDR3 DNA follows: TGCGCCAGCAGCTTGGGGGCAGCAGACTCTGGAAACACCATATATTTT. Amino acids: CASSLGAADSGNTIYF.

This clonotype showed up many times. The chain employs TRBV7-2 and TRBJ1-1, with TRBD1 as a possible D gene (5 bases). Germline-derived CDR1 and CDR2 are SGHTA and FQGNSA. This CDR3 comprises 14 residues. The V gene lost 5 bases and the J gene lost 8 bases, with 18 bases spanning the gap. CDR3 in amino acids: CASSPAGRRGEAFF. DNA for the CDR3: TGTGCCAGCAGCCCCGCAGGTCGACGGGGCGAAGCTTTCTTT. Looking up the rest from reference TRBV7-2 and TRBJ1-1 gives the full variable domain: GAGVSQSPSNKVTEKGKDVELRCDPISGHTALYWYRQSLGQGLEFLIYFQGNSAPDKSGLPSDRFSAERTGGSVSTLTIQRTQQEDSAVYLCASSPAGRRGEAFFGQGTRLTVV.

This clonotype occurred a few times. This chain joins TRBV3-1 and TRBJ2-2; no clear D. CDR1 is LGHDT and CDR2 is YNNKEL in the germline V gene (reference sequence). Trimming took off 0 bases at V and 10 bases at J, with 9 bases between the two ends. The CDR3 runs 13 residues. This CDR3 reads CASSQDILLELFF. CDR3 bases: TGTGCCAGCAGCCAAGATATCCTGTTGGAGCTGTTTTTT. Full variable domain (rest looked up from reference TRBV3-1 and TRBJ2-2): DTAVSQTPKYLVTQMGNDKSIKCEQNLGHDTMYWYKQDSKKFLKIMFSYNNKELIINETVPNRFSPKSPDKAHLNLHINSLELGDSAVYFCASSQDILLELFFGEGSRLTVL.

The table lists this clonotype with many counts. This rearrangement joins TRBV5-8 to TRBJ2-5; unclear D gene. The V end lost 0 bases, the J end lost 1 base, and 7 bases lay between the germline ends. The CDR3 length is 14 residues. The germline V gene encodes CDR1 SGHTS and CDR2 YDEGEE. CDR3 residues: CASSLEWGQETQYF. In nucleotides, the CDR3 is TGTGCCAGCAGCTTGGAATGGGGCCAAGAGACCCAGTACTTC.

This chain links TRBV5-1 with TRBJ2-7; D is unclear. The CDR3 consists of 14 residues. CDR1 and CDR2 from the germline V gene are SGHRS and YFSETQ. Between the trimmed V and J ends, which lost 5 bases and 2 bases, there was a span of 14 bases. CDR3 nucleotide sequence: TGCGCCAGCAGTTCCAACGCAGCCCCCTACGAGCAGTACTTC. Its translation is CASSSNAAPYEQYF.

V is TRBV7-8 and J is TRBJ2-5; 7 nucleotides align to TRBD2. Trimming removed 6 bases from V and 7 bases from J; junction bases left unmatched: 5. The germline gives CDR1 SGHVS, CDR2 FQNEAQ. The CDR3 is 12 residues long. This CDR3 is CASSWGGGTQYF. The CDR3 DNA reads TGTGCCAGCAGTTGGGGGGGGGGGACCCAGTACTTC.

The chain links TRBV20-1 to TRBJ1-1; 7 bases are a match to TRBD1. The CDR3 totals 15 residues. J lost 8 bases, V lost 4 bases, and 16 bases had no gene match. The germline gives CDR1 DFQATT, CDR2 SNEGSKA (reference sequence). CDR3 amino acids: CSATYPDRDLKEAFF. As DNA, the CDR3 is TGCAGTGCTACCTACCCTGACAGGGATCTAAAAGAAGCTTTCTTT.

This chain uses TRBV29-1 with TRBJ1-5; unclear D gene. This CDR3 is built from 13 residues. Between the trimmed V and J ends, which lost 7 bases and 0 bases, there was a span of 10 bases. CDR1 and CDR2 (germline): SQVTM, ANQGSEA. Here the CDR3 DNA reads TGCAGCGCAGAGGTGGGTAGCAATCAGCCCCAGCATTTT. It codes for CSAEVGSNQPQHF.

Comment on this clonotype: This may be a read error, as it is one base from a much larger clone. The rearrangement uses TRBV7-9 and TRBJ2-4, with D possibly TRBD2 on 6 matching bases. The CDR3 extends over 15 amino acids. Germline V gives CDR1 SEHNR, CDR2 FQNEAQ (reference sequence). CDR3: CTSSAARGFKNIQYF. The DNA of the CDR3 is TGTACCAGCAGCGCAGCTCGGGGGTTCAAAAACATTCAGTACTTC.